This TCR beta chain was recovered during a study of blood T cell repertoires in COVID-19. Germline-derived CDR1 and CDR2 are SEHNR and FQNEAQ (reference sequence). CDR3 length equals 15 residues. Trimming removed 1 base from V and 0 bases from J, with 7 bases in between. Data came from immunoSEQ multiplex PCR; TCRdb stores just in-frame clones and leaves some out. Among fewer than 350,000 clones listed, around 90% were seen once. Specimen: PBMCs or T cells enriched from blood (not recorded which). The chain links TRBV7-9 to TRBJ1-3; D unclear. The sequence derives from a woman in her thirties or forties who had recovered from COVID-19. The CDR3 spells CASSLGGNSGNTIYF. The CDR3 DNA follows: TGTGCCAGCAGCTTAGGAGGCAACTCTGGAAACACCATATATTTT.